The clone carrying this T cell receptor (beta chain) was recorded only once. Germline lookup yields CDR1 MNHEY and CDR2 SMNVEV (reference sequence). Trimming removed 0 bases from V and 4 bases from J, with 10 bases in between. The length of the CDR3 is 14 residues. The data were taken from a study of CD8 T cells in Susac syndrome. Sequencing of TCR beta was carried out in blood CD8+ and CD4+ T cells. Reverse transcription used about 0.5 to 1 ug RNA and random hexamers. TCRdb processed the immunoSEQ multiplex PCR reads anew with MiXCR; each CDR3 protein has one entry. The sample has about 150,000 distinct CDR3 sequences, just under 95% seen once.

The source material was CD8+ T cells from PBMCs. This sequence was found in a human donor with multiple sclerosis. The chain employs TRBV27 and TRBJ2-7, with a weak D call TRBD1 (6 bases). The CDR3: CASSLSRRGYEQYF. The DNA for the CDR3 is TGTGCCAGCAGTTTATCTCGCAGGGGATACGAGCAGTACTTC.